The rows below give T cell receptor beta chains drawn from one sample of a study of CD4+ T cells in melanoma. Profiling relied on immunoSEQ multiplex PCR, and the TCRdb table lists in-frame clones only, not all of them. The sample consists of tens of thousands of clones, about 72% of them appearing once. The sequenced sample was tumor tissue. Every receptor here comes from a human donor with melanoma. Each CDR3 is given with its conserved first and last residue. D genes are given only for firm matches. Only part of the rows carry a size: once, few, many, or a class if the clone is expanded.

TRBV5-1	NA	TRBJ2-7	NA	CASSAYTTYEQYF	TGCGCCAGCAGCGCCTACACAACCTACGAGCAGTACTTC
TRBV4-2	NA	TRBJ2-1	TRBD2	CASSQEFIRGGRNEQFF	TGTGCCAGCAGCCAAGAATTTATCCGGGGGGGGCGGAATGAGCAGTTCTTC
TRBV4-1	few	TRBJ2-7	NA	CASSQEWDKLYEQYF	TGCGCCAGCAGCCAAGAATGGGACAAACTCTACGAGCAGTACTTC
TRBV25-1	few	TRBJ1-4	NA	CASRDRGSANEKLFF	TGTGCCAGCAGAGACAGAGGTAGTGCGAATGAAAAACTGTTTTTT
TRBV6-6	NA	TRBJ1-2	NA	CASSTQENYGYTF	TGTGCCAGCAGTACACAGGAAAACTATGGCTACACCTTC
TRBV5-5	NA	TRBJ2-5	NA	CASSLVETQYF	TGTGCCAGCAGCTTGGTGGAGACCCAGTACTTC
TRBV7-9	NA	TRBJ2-3	TRBD2	CASSPKGLAADTQYF	TGTGCCAGCAGCCCCAAGGGACTAGCTGCAGATACGCAGTATTTT
TRBV5-1	NA	TRBJ2-2	NA	CASSLRDGHGELFF	TGCGCCAGCAGCTTAAGGGACGGGCACGGGGAGCTGTTTTTT
TRBV27	many	TRBJ2-3	NA	CASTRWGAEFTDTQYF	TGTGCCAGCACCAGATGGGGCGCCGAATTCACAGATACGCAGTATTTT
TRBV9	NA	TRBJ2-1	NA	CASSGPADFDEQFF	TGTGCCAGTTCGGGACCGGCGGACTTCGATGAGCAGTTCTTC
TRBV11-2	few	TRBJ2-7	NA	CASSLGIYEQYF	TGTGCCAGCAGCTTAGGTATATACGAGCAGTACTTC
TRBV9	few	TRBJ2-1	TRBD2	CASSGGLANYNEQFF	TGTGCCAGCAGCGGGGGACTAGCGAACTACAATGAGCAGTTCTTC
TRBV5-1	NA	TRBJ2-2	TRBD2	CASSLGRGGAIGELFF	TGCGCCAGCAGCTTAGGTCGCGGGGGGGCCATCGGGGAGCTGTTTTTT
TRBV6-4	NA	TRBJ2-1	NA	CASSEQGGDEQFF	TGTGCCAGCAGTGAACAGGGAGGGGATGAGCAGTTCTTC
TRBV28	NA	TRBJ2-3	NA	CASGLGGSTDTQYF	TGTGCCAGCGGGTTGGGGGGTAGCACAGATACGCAGTATTTT
TRBV19	NA	TRBJ1-5	TRBD1	CASSPWTGGVYQPQHF	TGTGCCAGTAGTCCTTGGACAGGGGGCGTCTATCAGCCCCAGCATTTT
TRBV2	NA	TRBJ1-5	NA	CASSADLGSNQPQHF	TGTGCCAGCAGTGCAGACCTGGGTAGCAATCAGCCCCAGCATTTT
TRBV11-3	NA	TRBJ2-1	NA	CASSLAEGSDYNEQFF	TGTGCCAGCAGCTTAGCCGAGGGGTCCGACTACAATGAGCAGTTCTTC
TRBV13	NA	TRBJ2-5	TRBD2	CASSPRLAVPQETQYF	TGTGCCAGCAGCCCACGACTAGCGGTCCCCCAAGAGACCCAGTACTTC
TRBV11-1	many	TRBJ2-3	NA	CASSLSLRTQYF	TGTGCCAGCAGCCTCAGCCTCCGTACGCAGTATTTT
TRBV28	few	TRBJ1-1	NA	CASSRRGSNTEAFF	TGTGCCAGCAGTCGACGGGGGTCGAACACTGAAGCTTTCTTT
TRBV11-2	NA	TRBJ1-2	TRBD1	CASSLTGGNYGYTF	TGTGCCAGCAGCTTAACAGGGGGCAACTATGGCTACACCTTC
TRBV5-5	many	TRBJ2-2	NA	CASSLGPGELFF	TGTGCCAGCAGCTTGGGCCCCGGGGAGCTGTTTTTT
TRBV27	NA	TRBJ1-1	NA	CASAHNTEAFF	TGTGCCAGCGCCCATAACACTGAAGCTTTCTTT
TRBV6-5	once	TRBJ2-5	NA	CASSQTVYRQETQYF	TGTGCCAGCAGTCAGACTGTATACCGCCAAGAGACCCAGTACTTC
TRBV19	few	TRBJ1-5	TRBD1	CASRSQGVHQPQHF	TGTGCCAGTAGAAGCCAGGGGGTGCATCAGCCCCAGCATTTT
TRBV27	once	TRBJ1-2	NA	CASSSSEGSPNGYTF	TGTGCCAGCAGTTCTTCAGAGGGGAGTCCCAATGGCTACACCTTC
TRBV2	NA	TRBJ2-1	NA	CASSEGRVGVTYNEQFF	TGTGCCAGCAGTGAAGGTCGGGTGGGGGTGACCTACAATGAGCAGTTCTTC
TRBV15	NA	TRBJ2-1	TRBD1	CATSRGRTGTYNEQFF	TGTGCCACCAGCAGAGGGAGGACAGGGACCTACAATGAGCAGTTCTTC
TRBV6-6	medium-sized	TRBJ2-1	TRBD2	CASSHGGEQFF	TGTGCCAGCAGTCACGGGGGGGAGCAGTTCTTC
TRBV18	NA	TRBJ1-2	TRBD1	CASSAPGQGMDGYTF	TGTGCCAGCTCAGCACCGGGACAGGGGATGGATGGCTACACCTTC
TRBV28	once	TRBJ2-7	TRBD1	CASNPGQPYEQYF	TGTGCCAGCAATCCGGGACAGCCGTACGAGCAGTACTTC
TRBV27	NA	TRBJ1-5	TRBD1	CASSVGTGWQPQHF	TGTGCCAGCAGTGTCGGGACAGGGTGGCAGCCCCAGCATTTT
TRBV9	NA	TRBJ1-2	NA	CASSGAGEGYTF	TGTGCCAGCAGCGGGGCAGGGGAGGGCTACACCTTC
TRBV4-1	NA	TRBJ1-4	NA	CASSQALTTNEKLFF	TGCGCCAGCAGCCAAGCGCTAACAACTAATGAAAAACTGTTTTTT
TRBV28	once	TRBJ2-3	NA	CAAAGPTDTQYF	TGTGCCGCAGCAGGTCCTACAGATACGCAGTATTTT